Shown below are 7 T cell receptor beta chains from a single sample sequenced in a study of cytomegalovirus exposure and HLA in healthy donors. Use of 60 Vbeta and 13 Jbeta primers characterized the PCR. TCRdb's table, derived via immunoSEQ multiplex PCR, lists solely in-frame clones and lacks some. The sample shows over 50,000 clones, about 89% of them seen only once. What was sequenced was PBMCs. All receptors derive from a man younger than 35 in good health and CMV-seronegative.

The chain combines TRBV2 with TRBJ1-2; unclear D gene. Germline lookup yields CDR1 SNHLY and CDR2 FYNNEI. This CDR3 has 15 residues. The V gene lost 0 bases and the J gene lost 8 bases, with 16 bases spanning the gap. CDR3 sequence: CASSEARAGSEGYTF. CDR3 DNA: TGTGCCAGCAGTGAAGCGCGGGCAGGCAGTGAGGGCTACACCTTC.

V gene TRBV6-5 combines with J gene TRBJ1-5; 7 nucleotides line up with TRBD1. The CDR3 has 14 amino acids. V gave up 6 bases and J gave up 7 bases; unmatched junction bases: 9. CDR1 and CDR2 (germline): MNHEY, SVGAGI. The CDR3 DNA is TGTGCCAGCAGCCAGGACAGGTTACGACAGCCCCAGCATTTT. Translated: CASSQDRLRQPQHF.

The chain links TRBV19 to TRBJ2-7, with D maybe TRBD1 (5 bases). CDR3 size: 14 residues. Germline CDR1 LNHDA, CDR2 SQIVND (reference sequence). V dropped 3 bases and J dropped 3 bases, with 12 bases sitting between them. The CDR3 reads CASSMGQVLYEQYF. CDR3 coding DNA: TGTGCCAGTAGTATGGGGCAGGTACTCTACGAGCAGTACTTC.

The rearrangement links TRBV7-9 to TRBJ2-1; D is possibly TRBD1 (5 bases). The CDR3 consists of 16 residues. The germline CDR1 and CDR2 sequences are SEHNR and FQNEAQ (reference sequence). V was shortened by 4 bases and J by 3 bases, with 16 bases between the two germline ends. The CDR3: CASSSRVKGFYNEQFF. CDR3 in DNA: TGTGCCAGCAGCTCACGAGTGAAGGGGTTCTACAATGAGCAGTTCTTC.

The chain uses TRBV29-1 and TRBJ1-1; TRBD1 matches 7 bases. Looked up from germline, CDR1 is SQVTM and CDR2 is ANQGSEA. V trimming: 6 bases; J trimming: 3 bases; junction bases outside the gene matches: 7. This CDR3 spans 13 amino acids. The CDR3 loop reads CSVKTQGDTEAFF. The CDR3 nucleotides read TGCAGCGTGAAGACCCAGGGGGACACTGAAGCTTTCTTT. The whole variable domain, remainder taken from reference TRBV29-1 and TRBJ1-1, is SAVISQKPSRDICQRGTSLTIQCQVDSQVTMMFWYRQQPGQSLTLIATANQGSEATYESGFVIDKFPISRPNLTFSTLTVSNMSPEDSSIYLCSVKTQGDTEAFFGQGTRLTVV.

The J gene is TRBJ2-5, the V gene TRBV30, with D hard to call. Trimming took off 3 bases at V and 5 bases at J, with 19 bases between the two ends. Germline CDR1 GTSNPN, CDR2 SVGIG (reference sequence). The CDR3 covers 15 residues. Here the CDR3 DNA reads TGTGCCTGGAGCCAACATAGGCTAGTCGCGGAGACCCAGTACTTC. Its protein product is CAWSQHRLVAETQYF.

This rearrangement joins TRBV28 to TRBJ1-5; 8 bases agree with TRBD1. In germline, CDR1 is MDHEN, CDR2 SYDVKM. This CDR3 is built from 12 residues. V lost 7 bases to trimming and J lost 7 bases; unmatched junction nucleotides: 3. For the CDR3, the DNA is TGTGCCAGCAACAGGGGGTCCCAGCCCCAGCATTTT. Translating it yields CASNRGSQPQHF. The whole variable domain, remainder taken from reference TRBV28 and TRBJ1-5, is DVKVTQSSRYLVKRTGEKVFLECVQDMDHENMFWYRQDPGLGLRLIYFSYDVKMKEKGDIPEGYSVSREKKERFSLILESASTNQTSMYLCASNRGSQPQHFGDGTRLSIL.